This T cell receptor beta chain came from a study of identical twins. Study results and caveats: Out-of-frame TCR alpha sharing observed in monozygotic twins exceeded model estimates. Findings depended on cross-sectional statistics rather than tracking the same donors.

The CDR3 has 14 residues. J was trimmed by 1 base and V by 6 bases; bases with no gene match: 4. Germline CDR1 is MNHEY and CDR2 is SMNVEV (reference sequence). Unique molecular identifiers were present on the cDNA, which also gained a universal primer site by template switching. MiXCR, run by TCRdb on the 5' RACE reads, gives a single entry per CDR3 protein. The data show about 340,000 distinct CDR3 sequences, around 9.7% seen once. To note about this clonotype: Its antigen is as yet unknown.

The sample comprised naive T cells sorted from blood. The rearrangement links TRBV27 to TRBJ1-1; 8 bases match TRBD1. This TCR derives from a woman aged 50 to 60 in good health. The CDR3 loop is CASSVTGGNTEAFF. Here the CDR3 DNA reads TGTGCCAGCAGCGTCACAGGGGGGAACACTGAAGCTTTCTTT.